The 11 T cell receptor beta chains below come from one sample, sequenced in a study of early T cells in non-severe SARS-CoV-2 infection. TCRdb reanalysed the 5' RACE reads using MiXCR and keeps one entry per CDR3 protein. The sample lists some 57,000 distinct CDR3 sequences; 7.5% to 9.5% were seen once. The specimen comprised whole blood, sampled at baseline. The source of these receptors is an adult who was a healthcare worker with PCR-confirmed SARS-CoV-2 infection or an uninfected control (not recorded which).

This clonotype was found many times. This rearrangement joins TRBV6-5 to TRBJ1-2; tentatively, D is TRBD1 (5 bases). The CDR3 has 18 residues. V shed 4 bases and J shed 4 bases, with 25 bases lying between them. Germline V CDR1 and CDR2: MNHEY, SVGAGI. CDR3: CASSSGVGGSKGGYGYTF. The CDR3 nucleotides are TGTGCCAGCAGTTCTGGGGTCGGGGGGAGCAAGGGAGGCTATGGCTACACCTTC.

V gene TRBV11-2 combines with J gene TRBJ2-5; D might be TRBD1 or TRBD2, each matching 5 bases. The V and J ends lost 5 bases and 1 base respectively, with 11 bases between them. Germline V CDR1 and CDR2: SGHAT, FQNNGV. The CDR3 has 14 residues. The CDR3 DNA reads as TGTGCCAGCAGCCCGCCCGGGACCCAAGAGACCCAGTACTTC. Translation: CASSPPGTQETQYF.

At least ten counts were recorded for this clonotype. This rearrangement joins TRBV7-9 to TRBJ1-6; D may be TRBD1 (5 bases). This CDR3 comprises 17 residues. Germline values: CDR1 SEHNR, CDR2 FQNEAQ (reference sequence). V lost 4 bases and J 1 base, leaving 14 bases between the germline ends. The DNA of the CDR3 is TGTGCCAGCAGCTCGCCCGCAAGGGGATCCTATAATTCACCCCTCCACTTT. Translated: CASSSPARGSYNSPLHF. Filled out from reference TRBV7-9 and TRBJ1-6, the complete variable domain reads DTGVSQNPRHKITKRGQNVTFRCDPISEHNRLYWYRQTLGQGPEFLTYFQNEAQLEKSRLLSDRFSAERPKGSFSTLEIQRTEQGDSAMYLCASSSPARGSYNSPLHFGNGTRLTVT.

The chain recombines TRBV12-3 or TRBV12-4 with TRBJ2-2; TRBD2 matches at 11 bases. The CDR3 is 19 residues long. J was trimmed by 4 bases and V by 4 bases; bases with no gene match: 14. As DNA, the CDR3 is TGTGCCAGCAGTTCCCCGGCGGTAGCGGGAGGGCGAGCCACCGGGGAGCTGTTTTTT. It translates to CASSSPAVAGGRATGELFF.

This clonotype was seen a few times. The chain combines TRBV6-5 with TRBJ2-5, with 10 bases aligning to TRBD2. This CDR3 region has 16 residues. CDR1 is MNHEY and CDR2 is SVGAGI in the germline V gene. Losses at the gene ends were 0 bases for V and 5 bases for J; bases not matched to a gene: 6. The CDR3 region has the DNA TGTGCCAGCAGTTACTCTTCCCTAGCGGGAGTTGAGACCCAGTACTTC. It translates to CASSYSSLAGVETQYF.

In this sample, this clonotype turned up many times. The rearrangement links TRBV20-1 to TRBJ2-3; no clear D. Looked up from germline, CDR1 is DFQATT and CDR2 is SNEGSKA (reference sequence). V gave up 2 bases and J gave up 1 base, with 7 bases separating them. The CDR3 consists of 13 residues. The CDR3 DNA reads as TGCAGTGCTAGACCCCCAGGCACAGATACGCAGTATTTT. Translation: CSARPPGTDTQYF.

This clonotype was detected only a few times. The chain links TRBV7-9 to TRBJ1-4; D is unresolved. CDR1 is SEHNR and CDR2 is FQNEAQ in the germline V gene (reference sequence). This CDR3 has 14 residues. V gave up 7 bases and J gave up 7 bases, with 16 bases separating them. The DNA of the CDR3 is TGTGCCAGCACCCCGAGGATGAACGCTGAAAAACTGTTTTTT. Protein sequence: CASTPRMNAEKLFF.

This chain connects TRBV5-5 to TRBJ2-1; D remains unclear. Trimming pared 5 bases from V and 6 bases from J, leaving 15 bases between. The germline V gene encodes CDR1 SGHKS and CDR2 YYEKEE (reference sequence). CDR3 length: 14 residues. CDR3 sequence reads: CASRRGPEGNEQFF. The CDR3 nucleotides read TGTGCCAGCAGGAGAGGTCCAGAAGGCAATGAGCAGTTCTTC.

This clonotype was observed many times. J is TRBJ2-5 and V is TRBV7-9; D assignment may be TRBD1 or TRBD2 (6 bases each). V was shortened by 4 bases and J by 5 bases, with 14 bases between the two germline ends. The CDR3 is 14 amino acids. Germline assignment: CDR1 SEHNR and CDR2 FQNEAQ (reference sequence). CDR3 nucleotides: TGTGCCAGCAGCTCATCTCGGGGGCAGGAGACCCAGTACTTC. Residues: CASSSSRGQETQYF. The full variable domain, rest sourced from reference TRBV7-9 and TRBJ2-5, is DTGVSQNPRHKITKRGQNVTFRCDPISEHNRLYWYRQTLGQGPEFLTYFQNEAQLEKSRLLSDRFSAERPKGSFSTLEIQRTEQGDSAMYLCASSSSRGQETQYFGPGTRLLVL.

The chain is built from TRBV19 and TRBJ1-4, with D possibly TRBD1 on 5 matching bases. Germline values: CDR1 LNHDA, CDR2 SQIVND (reference sequence). The CDR3 spans 13 residues. Trimming left V 2 bases short and J 7 bases short, with 8 bases between. CDR3 in DNA: TGTGCCAGTAGTATAACCGGGACTGAAAAACTGTTTTTT. Translated: CASSITGTEKLFF. The whole variable domain, filled in from reference TRBV19 and TRBJ1-4, reads DGGITQSPKYLFRKEGQNVTLSCEQNLNHDAMYWYRQDPGQGLRLIYYSQIVNDFQKGDIAEGYSVSREKKESFPLTVTSAQKNPTAFYLCASSITGTEKLFFGSGTQLSVL.

The rearrangement links TRBV11-2 to TRBJ1-1; weak D call: TRBD1 (5 bases). Germline V gene data show CDR1 as SGHAT and CDR2 as FQNNGV. V dropped 2 bases and J dropped 10 bases, with 14 bases sitting between them. This CDR3 has 13 amino acids. The CDR3 sequence is CASSLPGTQAAFF. CDR3 in DNA: TGTGCCAGCAGCTTACCAGGGACCCAAGCAGCTTTCTTT.